This T cell receptor beta chain was identified during a study of blood T cell repertoires in COVID-19. V lost 3 bases, J lost 0 bases, and 8 bases stayed unmatched. The CDR3 is 17 amino acids. Per the germline V gene, CDR1 is SGHKS and CDR2 is YYEKEE (reference sequence). Some clones are missing from TCRdb's copy, which holds only in-frame ones; the method was immunoSEQ multiplex PCR. The sample records about 200,000 clones, about 86% being singletons. This TCR derives from a woman aged 40 to 55 with acute COVID-19. The chain employs TRBV5-5 and TRBJ1-4, with 7 bases fitting TRBD1. Material for sequencing was PBMCs or T cells enriched from blood (not recorded which). The CDR3 loop is CASSSSGTEATNEKLFF. CDR3 coding DNA: TGTGCCAGCAGCTCCTCAGGGACAGAAGCAACTAATGAAAAACTGTTTTTT.